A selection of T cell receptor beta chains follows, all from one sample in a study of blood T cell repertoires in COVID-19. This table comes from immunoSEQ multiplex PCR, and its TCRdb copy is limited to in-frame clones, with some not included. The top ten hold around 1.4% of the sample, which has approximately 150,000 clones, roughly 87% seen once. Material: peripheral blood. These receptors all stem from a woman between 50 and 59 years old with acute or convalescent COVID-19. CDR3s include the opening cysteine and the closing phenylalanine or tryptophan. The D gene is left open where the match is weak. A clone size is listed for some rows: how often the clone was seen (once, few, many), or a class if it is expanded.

CASSPDTGELFF,TGTGCCAGCAGCCCAGACACCGGGGAGCTGTTTTTT,-,TRBV7-9,TRBJ2-2,-
CAWRTQGARNSPLHF,TGTGCCTGGAGGACACAGGGGGCTCGCAATTCACCCCTCCACTTT,few,TRBV30,TRBJ1-6,TRBD1
CASSPRTSGGPSSYNEQFF,TGTGCCAGCAGCCCGAGGACTAGCGGGGGGCCGAGCTCCTACAATGAGCAGTTCTTC,-,TRBV7-9,TRBJ2-1,TRBD2
CASTSPSVTEAFF,TGTGCCAGCACCTCCCCGTCCGTCACTGAAGCTTTCTTT,few,TRBV5-4,TRBJ1-1,-
CAISESETNYGYTF,TGTGCCATCAGTGAGTCGGAGACTAACTATGGCTACACCTTC,-,TRBV10-3,TRBJ1-2,-
CASSPSGRNTGELFF,TGTGCCAGCAGCCCTAGCGGGAGGAACACCGGGGAGCTGTTTTTT,-,TRBV2,TRBJ2-2,TRBD2
CASSYRGQGYGYTF,TGTGCCAGCAGTTACCGAGGACAGGGCTATGGCTACACCTTC,-,TRBV6-2/TRBV6-3,TRBJ1-2,TRBD1
CASSLGVSGYGYTF,TGTGCCAGCAGCTTGGGGGTCTCGGGCTATGGCTACACCTTC,-,TRBV5-8,TRBJ1-2,-
CASSPQVDYGYTF,TGTGCCAGCTCACCCCAGGTCGACTATGGCTACACCTTC,-,TRBV18,TRBJ1-2,-
CASSPTLAGGTDTQYF,TGTGCCAGCAGCCCGACACTAGCGGGAGGCACAGATACGCAGTATTTT,-,TRBV9,TRBJ2-3,TRBD2
CATSRASNSPLHF,TGTGCCACCAGCCGTGCGAGCAATTCACCCCTCCACTTT,-,TRBV15,TRBJ1-6,-
CASSFDWPNTEAFF,TGTGCCAGTAGTTTCGACTGGCCGAACACTGAAGCTTTCTTT,-,TRBV19,TRBJ1-1,-
CASSFWRGGFPGANVLTF,TGTGCCAGCAGCTTCTGGCGGGGGGGCTTCCCTGGGGCCAACGTCCTGACTTTC,-,TRBV21-1,TRBJ2-6,-
CASSQGTGAGRYTF,TGTGCCAGCAGCCAGGGGACAGGGGCCGGACGCTACACCTTC,few,TRBV11-2,TRBJ1-2,TRBD1
CASSPPGQGINGYTF,TGTGCCAGCAGCCCGCCGGGACAGGGGATCAATGGCTACACCTTC,few,TRBV7-2,TRBJ1-2,TRBD1
CASSPGGSGNYEQYF,TGTGCCAGCTCACCAGGCGGTAGCGGGAACTACGAGCAGTACTTC,-,TRBV18,TRBJ2-7,TRBD2
CASSLVGGDYGYTF,TGTGCCAGCAGCTTAGTAGGGGGAGACTATGGCTACACCTTC,-,TRBV7-2,TRBJ1-2,-
CASSPSRSSLMFQETQYF,TGTGCCAGCAGCCCTTCGAGGAGTAGCCTCATGTTCCAAGAGACCCAGTACTTC,-,TRBV7-9,TRBJ2-5,-
CASSTTGGGISTF,TGTGCCAGTAGTACGACAGGGGGTGGGATCTCCACCTTC,-,TRBV19,TRBJ1-2,TRBD1
CASTLGRSEAFF,TGTGCCAGCACCCTAGGGAGATCTGAAGCTTTCTTT,-,TRBV7-2,TRBJ1-1,-
CATSDLCPAGERPYEQYF,TGTGCCACCAGTGATTTGTGCCCAGCGGGGGAGCGCCCCTACGAGCAGTACTTC,once,TRBV24-1,TRBJ2-7,TRBD2
CASSLLAGPGNEQFF,TGTGCCAGCAGTTTACTAGCGGGACCCGGTAATGAGCAGTTCTTC,-,TRBV6-5,TRBJ2-1,TRBD2
CAWSGTGRGDTQYF,TGTGCCTGGAGTGGGACAGGTCGGGGAGATACGCAGTATTTT,-,TRBV30,TRBJ2-3,TRBD1
CASSYRIYGYTF,TGTGCCAGCTCATACAGGATCTATGGCTACACCTTC,-,TRBV5-6,TRBJ1-2,-
CASSLSLGTGETYGYTF,TGTGCCAGCTCACTCTCACTTGGGACAGGCGAAACCTATGGCTACACCTTC,-,TRBV18,TRBJ1-2,TRBD1
CASSLGQGGTEAFF,TGTGCCAGCTCACTTGGACAGGGAGGGACTGAAGCTTTCTTT,-,TRBV18,TRBJ1-1,TRBD1
CASRGDRAHNEQFF,TGCGCCAGCAGGGGGGACAGGGCCCACAATGAGCAGTTCTTC,-,TRBV10-2,TRBJ2-1,TRBD1
CASSWTSGGHNEQFF,TGCGCCAGCAGCTGGACTAGCGGGGGCCACAATGAGCAGTTCTTC,-,TRBV4-1,TRBJ2-1,TRBD2
CASSATQRGSNNEQFF,TGTGCCAGCAGCGCGACCCAGCGGGGGAGTAACAATGAGCAGTTCTTC,-,TRBV11-2,TRBJ2-1,TRBD2
CASSDSYGWEKLFF,TGTGCCAGCAGTGACTCCTACGGGTGGGAAAAACTGTTTTTT,-,TRBV25-1,TRBJ1-4,-
CASSRREGDTQYF,TGTGCCAGCAGCCGGAGGGAGGGAGATACGCAGTATTTT,-,TRBV13,TRBJ2-3,TRBD2
CASSPGLTDTQYF,TGTGCCAGCAGCCCAGGGCTCACAGATACGCAGTATTTT,-,TRBV11-2,TRBJ2-3,-
CASSQRTAKGAEAFF,TGCGCCAGCAGCCAAAGGACGGCAAAGGGGGCTGAAGCTTTCTTT,-,TRBV4-1,TRBJ1-1,-
CASSLGAGPTEAFF,TGTGCCAGCAGCTTAGGGGCAGGGCCCACTGAAGCTTTCTTT,-,TRBV7-9,TRBJ1-1,-
CASTEETQYF,TGTGCCAGCACTGAAGAGACCCAGTACTTC,-,TRBV6-4,TRBJ2-5,-
CARRREGPDTQYF,TGCGCCCGGAGGCGGGAGGGCCCGGATACGCAGTATTTT,-,TRBV10-2,TRBJ2-3,TRBD2
CASSQRPPIHTF,TGTGCCAGCAGTCAGCGCCCCCCCATCCACACCTTC,-,TRBV12-3/TRBV12-4,TRBJ1-2,-
CAWERGGGGYTF,TGTGCCTGGGAACGTGGGGGGGGTGGCTACACCTTC,-,TRBV30,TRBJ1-2,-
CASSPGTGTGIPGELFF,TGTGCCAGCAGCCCGGGGACCGGGACAGGGATTCCGGGGGAGCTGTTTTTT,-,TRBV11-2,TRBJ2-2,TRBD1
CASSLGQAMNTEAFF,TGTGCCAGCAGCTTAGGGCAGGCCATGAACACTGAAGCTTTCTTT,-,TRBV7-8,TRBJ1-1,-
CASSLASGTGAFEENSPLHF,TGCGCCAGCAGCTTGGCCAGTGGGACAGGGGCTTTTGAGGAGAATTCACCCCTCCACTTT,-,TRBV5-1,TRBJ1-6,TRBD1
CASSLGPSTDTQYF,TGCGCCAGCAGCTTGGGGCCCAGCACAGATACGCAGTATTTT,-,TRBV5-1,TRBJ2-3,-
CATSEGGSADTQYF,TGTGCCACCAGTGAGGGCGGGAGCGCAGATACGCAGTATTTT,-,TRBV24-1,TRBJ2-3,TRBD2
CASSTDRGNTIYF,TGTGCCAGCAGTACCGACAGGGGAAACACCATATATTTT,few,TRBV7-2,TRBJ1-3,-
CASSSQTSGGRHEQFF,TGTGCCAGCAGTTCCCAGACTAGCGGGGGACGGCATGAGCAGTTCTTC,once,TRBV27,TRBJ2-1,TRBD2
CASSSAGNRQYF,TGTGCCAGCAGCTCCGCGGGGAATCGGCAGTACTTC,-,TRBV12-3/TRBV12-4,TRBJ2-7,-
CASSEVPPTGELFF,TGTGCCAGCAGTGAAGTTCCCCCGACCGGGGAGCTGTTTTTT,-,TRBV6-1,TRBJ2-2,-
CASSIGGGEDGYTF,TGTGCCAGTAGTATCGGGGGGGGCGAGGATGGCTACACCTTC,-,TRBV19,TRBJ1-2,-
CASSLAGEGEAFF,TGTGCCAGCAGCTTGGCGGGGGAAGGGGAAGCTTTCTTT,few,TRBV5-4,TRBJ1-1,-
CSVALVGQGGETQYF,TGCAGCGTTGCCCTGGTCGGACAGGGAGGGGAGACCCAGTACTTC,-,TRBV29-1,TRBJ2-5,-
CASSPSPGQGPNTEAFF,TGTGCCAGCTCACCGTCCCCGGGACAGGGGCCGAACACTGAAGCTTTCTTT,few,TRBV18,TRBJ1-1,TRBD1
CASSPRQGQETQYF,TGTGCCAGCAGCCCACGACAGGGTCAAGAGACCCAGTACTTC,-,TRBV11-2,TRBJ2-5,TRBD1
CASSIGASNQPQHF,TGTGCCAGCAGTATAGGGGCTAGCAATCAGCCCCAGCATTTT,-,TRBV6-2/TRBV6-3,TRBJ1-5,-
CASSYSRQGRTEAFF,TGTGCCAGCAGTTACTCACGGCAGGGAAGAACTGAAGCTTTCTTT,-,TRBV6-5,TRBJ1-1,-
CATSDRGQRARNEQFF,TGTGCCACCAGTGACCGGGGACAGAGGGCCCGTAATGAGCAGTTCTTC,-,TRBV24-1,TRBJ2-1,TRBD1